One and the same sample provided the 23 T cell receptor beta chains below, sequenced in a study of regulatory T cells in long-lasting Graves disease. Sequencing libraries for TCR beta were prepared with iRepertoire HTBI primers and Arm-PCR of CDR3 regions. TCRdb called the multiplex PCR reads again in MiXCR, with one record for every CDR3 protein. The table shows 600,000 to 850,000 distinct CDR3 sequences, with about 32% occurring only once. Time point noted: persistent/refractory GD, antithyroid drugs over 5 years with positive TRAb. Extracted RNA from PBMCs served as the source of the TCR library. The sample here was peripheral blood mononuclear cells (PBMCs), taken when the disease was refractory, from a patient treated with antithyroid drugs. Source of these receptors: a female donor with Graves disease.

Many counts were recorded for this clonotype. The rearrangement joins TRBV11-2 to TRBJ2-5; 7 nucleotides align to TRBD2. In germline, CDR1 is SGHAT, CDR2 FQNNGV. The length of the CDR3 is 16 residues. V lost 2 bases to trimming and J lost 3 bases; unmatched junction nucleotides: 9. CDR3 in amino acids: CASSLTASGLKETQYF. CDR3 sequence (DNA): TGTGCCAGCAGCTTAACGGCTAGCGGACTAAAAGAGACCCAGTACTTC. The full variable domain, in which reference TRBV11-2 and TRBJ2-5 provide the parts outside the CDR3, is EAGVAQSPRYKIIEKRQSVAFWCNPISGHATLYWYQQILGQGPKLLIQFQNNGVVDDSQLPKDRFSAERLKGVDSTLKIQPAKLEDSAVYLCASSLTASGLKETQYFGPGTRLLVL.

This clonotype was counted a few times. The J gene is TRBJ2-7, the V gene TRBV20-1, with D hard to call. Trimming stripped 4 bases from V and 2 bases from J, with 15 bases between. The CDR3 spans 14 residues. The germline V gene has CDR1 DFQATT and CDR2 SNEGSKA (reference sequence). The CDR3: CSANGARSPYEQYF. The CDR3 coding sequence is TGCAGTGCTAATGGAGCGCGTAGCCCCTACGAGCAGTACTTC.

This clonotype was found many times. The gene calls are TRBV6-1 and TRBJ1-1, with TRBD1 matching over 9 bases. Per germline, CDR1 MNHNS and CDR2 SASEGT. V lost 6 bases to trimming and J lost 3 bases; unmatched junction nucleotides: 2. The CDR3 loop spans 13 amino acids. In nucleotides, the CDR3 is TGTGCCAGCAGAAGACAGGGGGACACTGAAGCTTTCTTT. Translation: CASRRQGDTEAFF.

In its sample, this clonotype was seen many times. The V call is TRBV7-9, the J call TRBJ2-7, with D perhaps assigned TRBD1 or TRBD2 (5 bases each). In germline, CDR1 is SEHNR, CDR2 FQNEAQ (reference sequence). The CDR3 covers 14 residues. The germline V and J ends were trimmed by 5 bases and 0 bases, with 11 bases remaining between them. CDR3: CASSGTGSSYEQYF. The CDR3 region has the DNA TGTGCCAGCAGCGGGACGGGCAGCTCCTACGAGCAGTACTTC.

This clonotype showed up many times. The CDR3 DNA is TGTGCCAGCAGTGGAGGGTGGACTGAAGCTTTCTTT. Residues: CASSGGWTEAFF. The chain couples TRBV12-3 or TRBV12-4 to TRBJ1-1; D is unclear. The CDR3 totals 12 residues. V was cut by 5 bases and J by 5 bases, with 9 bases left in between.

The genes are TRBV5-4 and TRBJ1-2; weak D call: TRBD1 (5 bases). Trimming removed 2 bases from V and 9 bases from J, with 11 bases in between. This CDR3 is 12 amino acids long. CDR1 and CDR2 from the germline V gene are SGHNT and YYREEE (reference sequence). The CDR3 region is CASSLVGDRYTF. CDR3 bases: TGTGCCAGCAGCTTAGTAGGGGATCGCTACACCTTC.

The genes are TRBV20-1 and TRBJ1-5, with D maybe TRBD1 (5 bases). The germline gives CDR1 DFQATT, CDR2 SNEGSKA (reference sequence). Trimming took 5 bases from V and 3 from J, leaving 23 bases between them. This CDR3 is built from 17 residues. Here the CDR3 reads CSAGGGVTAGSNQPQHF. In DNA form, the CDR3 reads TGCAGTGCTGGGGGGGGGGTAACAGCCGGTTCCAATCAGCCCCAGCATTTT.

At least ten counts were recorded for this clonotype. V is TRBV2 and J is TRBJ1-5, with 9 bases identical to TRBD1. Trimming took 6 bases from V and 5 from J; bases not matched to a gene: 2. Germline loops: CDR1 SNHLY, CDR2 FYNNEI. This CDR3 spans 13 amino acids. CDR3 in amino acids: CASSRDRDQPQHF. The DNA of the CDR3 is TGTGCCAGCAGCCGGGACAGGGATCAGCCCCAGCATTTT. The variable domain in full, completed from reference TRBV2 and TRBJ1-5, reads EPEVTQTPSHQVTQMGQEVILRCVPISNHLYFYWYRQILGQKVEFLVSFYNNEISEKSEIFDDQFSVERPDGSNFTLKIRSTKLEDSAMYFCASSRDRDQPQHFGDGTRLSIL.

This clonotype has more than one count but fewer than ten. This sequence joins TRBV28 and TRBJ1-1; D perhaps matches TRBD1 (6 bases). This CDR3 is built from 15 residues. Trimming took 5 bases from V and 11 from J, leaving 24 bases between them. Germline values: CDR1 MDHEN, CDR2 SYDVKM. Here the CDR3 DNA reads TGTGCCAGCAGTACCCCAAACAGGATACAGGGTAGGGCTTTCTTT. Translation: CASSTPNRIQGRAFF. The variable domain in full, completed from reference TRBV28 and TRBJ1-1, reads DVKVTQSSRYLVKRTGEKVFLECVQDMDHENMFWYRQDPGLGLRLIYFSYDVKMKEKGDIPEGYSVSREKKERFSLILESASTNQTSMYLCASSTPNRIQGRAFFGQGTRLTVV.

This clonotype was seen repeatedly, ten times or more. The V and J genes are TRBV27 and TRBJ1-1; D gene ambiguous. Trimming shortened V by 3 bases and J by 1 base, and 9 bases separated the two germline ends. The CDR3 is made up of 14 amino acids. Germline V gene lookup returns CDR1 MNHEY and CDR2 SMNVEV (reference sequence). CDR3 sequence: CASSFRNWNTEAFF. DNA for the CDR3: TGTGCCAGCAGTTTCCGAAACTGGAACACTGAAGCTTTCTTT.

This clonotype was counted once. CDR3 amino acids: CASSSQTGGRKPEQYF. The CDR3 DNA sequence: TGTGCCAGCAGTTCCCAGACAGGGGGGAGGAAGCCCGAGCAGTACTTC. V usage is TRBV27 and J usage is TRBJ2-7, with TRBD1 matching 9 bases. CDR1 and CDR2 from the germline V gene are MNHEY and SMNVEV (reference sequence). After removal of 4 bases from V and 6 bases from J, the junction contained 13 bases not matched to a gene. The CDR3 covers 16 residues.

The chain has TRBV6-5 and TRBJ2-5; no firm D call. Germline V gene data show CDR1 as MNHEY and CDR2 as SVGAGI. Trimming shortened V by 0 bases and J by 11 bases, and 13 bases separated the two germline ends. CDR3 length: 13 residues. CDR3 region: CASSYSRKESQYF. CDR3 DNA sequence: TGTGCCAGCAGTTACTCACGAAAGGAGAGTCAGTACTTC.

This clonotype was observed a handful of times. V and J are TRBV19 and TRBJ1-2; 10 bases map to TRBD1. This CDR3 contains 15 residues. Unmatched junction bases numbered 5, after V lost 3 bases and J lost 4 bases. The germline CDR1 and CDR2 sequences are LNHDA and SQIVND (reference sequence). This CDR3 is CASSMGDRGSYGYTF. CDR3 nucleotides: TGTGCCAGTAGTATGGGGGACAGGGGCTCCTATGGCTACACCTTC. Combining the CDR3 with reference TRBV19 and TRBJ1-2 gives the whole variable domain DGGITQSPKYLFRKEGQNVTLSCEQNLNHDAMYWYRQDPGQGLRLIYYSQIVNDFQKGDIAEGYSVSREKKESFPLTVTSAQKNPTAFYLCASSMGDRGSYGYTFGSGTRLTVV.

The chain couples TRBV25-1 to TRBJ2-1; a possible D gene is TRBD2 (7 bases). V lost 4 bases and J 1 base, leaving 14 bases between the germline ends. The V gene's germline CDR1 is MGHDK and CDR2 SYGVNS. This CDR3 region has 16 residues. CDR3 DNA sequence: TGTGCCAGCAGTGGCCGGCGGGGGCCTTCCTACAATGAGCAGTTCTTC. Translation: CASSGRRGPSYNEQFF. Drawing the rest from reference TRBV25-1 and TRBJ2-1, the complete variable domain is EADIYQTPRYLVIGTGKKITLECSQTMGHDKMYWYQQDPGMELHLIHYSYGVNSTEKGDLSSESTVSRIRTEHFPLTLESARPSHTSQYLCASSGRRGPSYNEQFFGPGTRLTVL.

This clonotype occurred a few times. The CDR3 nucleotides read TGCAGCGTCTCAACGGGACTCCGGGGCAATCAGCCCCAGCATTTT. Its protein product is CSVSTGLRGNQPQHF. This chain links TRBV29-1 with TRBJ1-5, with a possible D match to TRBD1 (5 bases). V shed 6 bases and J shed 2 bases, with 17 bases lying between them. Germline V gene sequence: CDR1 SQVTM, CDR2 ANQGSEA. There are 15 residues in the CDR3.

CDR3 sequence: CASSSQTGLKTEAFF. The CDR3 nucleotides read TGTGCCAGCAGCTCCCAGACAGGGCTAAAAACTGAAGCTTTCTTT. The chain links TRBV7-2 to TRBJ1-1, with TRBD1 identical over 7 bases. The CDR3 runs to 15 residues. Germline values: CDR1 SGHTA, CDR2 FQGNSA. V trimming: 4 bases; J trimming: 5 bases; junction bases outside the gene matches: 10.

This chain uses TRBV5-1 with TRBJ2-7; 7 positions match TRBD2. The ends lost 1 base at V and 2 bases at J; junction bases unmatched: 6. The CDR3 spans 15 residues. Germline CDR1 SGHRS, CDR2 YFSETQ. The DNA for the CDR3 is TGCGCCAGCAGCTTGTCGGGAGGACTTACCTACGAGCAGTACTTC. As protein: CASSLSGGLTYEQYF.

The rearrangement links TRBV5-5 to TRBJ1-3; 7 nucleotides align to TRBD1. The CDR3 loop spans 17 amino acids. After removal of 1 base from V and 2 bases from J, the junction contained 9 bases not matched to a gene. Germline V gene data show CDR1 as SGHKS and CDR2 as YYEKEE (reference sequence). The CDR3 DNA is TGTGCCAGCAGCTTGTTTCGTCTCGACAGGGCTGGAAACACCATATATTTT. This encodes CASSLFRLDRAGNTIYF.

As regards this clonotype: This sequence may be a read error, since a much larger clone differs from it by one base. The CDR3 is CASRPGTIEGYTF. The DNA of the CDR3 is TGTGCCAGCAGACCCGGGACCATCGAGGGCTACACCTTC. The chain couples TRBV12-3 or TRBV12-4 to TRBJ1-2, with TRBD1 as a possible D gene (5 bases). V lost 6 bases, J lost 8 bases, and 16 bases lay in between. CDR3 length: 13 residues.

V is TRBV5-6 and J is TRBJ2-7, with 8 bases lining up with TRBD2. CDR1 is SGHDT and CDR2 is YYEEEE in the germline V gene. Trimming removed 4 bases from V and 3 bases from J; junction bases left unmatched: 18. The CDR3 consists of 18 residues. The CDR3 nucleotides read TGTGCCAGCAGCCCCCTTTCATGGGCGGGAGGAGGTCGCTACGAGCAGTACTTC. The encoded protein is CASSPLSWAGGGRYEQYF.

The rearrangement uses TRBV6-1 and TRBJ1-2, with D maybe TRBD1 (6 bases). The V and J ends lost 6 bases and 5 bases respectively, with 16 bases between them. Germline V gene data show CDR1 as MNHNS and CDR2 as SASEGT. The CDR3 is 14 residues long. The CDR3 nucleotides are TGTGCCAGCAGAAGTACACAGGGAGGGTATGGCTACACCTTC. As protein: CASRSTQGGYGYTF.

This sequence joins TRBV19 and TRBJ1-1; 7 bases align to TRBD1. Germline lookup yields CDR1 LNHDA and CDR2 SQIVND (reference sequence). With 10 bases clipped from V and 6 bases from J, the junction kept 2 bases outside the gene matches. The CDR3 totals 10 residues. CDR3 in DNA: TGTGCCACTACAGGGGCTGAAGCTTTCTTT. Protein product: CATTGAEAFF.

This chain uses TRBV5-1 with TRBJ2-7; no definite D call. The CDR3 runs 12 residues. Germline-derived CDR1 and CDR2 are SGHRS and YFSETQ. With 4 bases removed from V and 6 bases from J, the gap between germline ends came to 11 bases. CDR3 DNA sequence: TGCGCCAGCAGCAGCAACATACGCGAGCAGTACTTC. Translated: CASSSNIREQYF.